These 19 T cell receptor beta chains came from one sample sequenced in a study of regulatory T cells in long-lasting Graves disease. Specified time point: persistent/refractory GD, antithyroid drugs over 5 years with positive TRAb. The TCR library was prepared using RNA isolated from PBMCs. Researchers made TCR beta libraries by using iRepertoire HTBI primers and running Arm-PCR on CDR3 regions. TCRdb itself ran the multiplex PCR reads through MiXCR, one entry per CDR3 protein. The data contain 400,000 to 500,000 distinct CDR3 sequences, 20% to 25% of them singletons. Sequencing used peripheral blood mononuclear cells (PBMCs), obtained when the disease was refractory, from a patient treated with antithyroid drugs. All receptors derive from a female donor with Graves disease.

On this clonotype: One base away lies a much larger clone, so this may be a sequencing read error. The chain couples TRBV12-3 or TRBV12-4 to TRBJ2-7; possible D gene TRBD2, 5 bases. Trimming shortened V by 6 bases and J by 2 bases, and 14 bases separated the two germline ends. There are 14 residues in the CDR3. The CDR3 here is CASRSGRKTYEQYF. Here the CDR3 DNA reads TGTGCCAGCAGGAGCGGACGGAAGACCTACGAGCAGTACTTC.

With respect to this clonotype: One end of the junction does not line up with germline, which may come from a read error. This chain links TRBV6-9 with TRBJ1-1; perhaps TRBD1 as D (5 bases). The CDR3 contains 15 residues. In germline, CDR1 is MNHGY, CDR2 SVAAGI. As DNA, the CDR3 is TGTACCAGCAGCCACCCGAGGGGATCGGGCACTGAAGCTTTCTTT. Encoded protein: CTSSHPRGSGTEAFF.

This clonotype has a count of ten or more. The chain combines TRBV6-2 or TRBV6-3 with TRBJ2-7, with 7 bases that match TRBD2. V was pared by 6 bases and J by 3 bases, with 5 bases of the junction left unmatched. The CDR3 extends over 13 amino acids. Per the germline V gene, CDR1 is MNHEY and CDR2 is SVGEGT. The CDR3 loop reads CASSTGGLYEQYF. CDR3 in DNA: TGTGCCAGCAGCACGGGAGGTCTCTACGAGCAGTACTTC.

This clonotype has at least ten counts. The chain combines TRBV11-2 with TRBJ2-2; D gene unclear. The CDR3 extends over 18 amino acids. Germline-derived CDR1 and CDR2 are SGHAT and FQNNGV. The V end lost 3 bases, the J end lost 1 base, and 18 bases lay between the germline ends. In nucleotides, the CDR3 is TGTGCCAGCAGCTTTAGGGTGGTTGCGGTACTGAACACCGGGGAGCTGTTTTTT. Its translation is CASSFRVVAVLNTGELFF.

This clonotype has just one count. The chain carries TRBV5-1 and TRBJ1-2; 7 bases line up with TRBD1. V gave up 4 bases and J gave up 8 bases; unmatched junction bases: 11. Germline V gene data show CDR1 as SGHRS and CDR2 as YFSETQ. This CDR3 region has 14 residues. As DNA, the CDR3 is TGCGCCAGCAGCGGCCACAGGGGAACCGAAGGCTACACCTTC. Translated: CASSGHRGTEGYTF. Complete variable domain (other parts from reference TRBV5-1 and TRBJ1-2): KAGVTQTPRYLIKTRGQQVTLSCSPISGHRSVSWYQQTPGQGLQFLFEYFSETQRNKGNFPGRFSGRQFSNSRSEMNVSTLELGDSALYLCASSGHRGTEGYTFGSGTRLTVV.

This clonotype was seen ten or more times. This chain links TRBV14 with TRBJ1-2, with D possibly matching TRBD1 (5 bases). The CDR3 consists of 14 residues. Germline CDR1 SGHDN, CDR2 FVKESK. The germline V and J ends were trimmed by 5 bases and 0 bases, with 10 bases remaining between them. The CDR3 DNA reads as TGTGCCAGCAGCTTGCCGGGACCTAACTATGGCTACACCTTC. Residues: CASSLPGPNYGYTF. Drawing the rest from reference TRBV14 and TRBJ1-2, the complete variable domain is EAGVTQFPSHSVIEKGQTVTLRCDPISGHDNLYWYRRVMGKEIKFLLHFVKESKQDESGMPNNRFLAERTGGTYSTLKVQPAELEDSGVYFCASSLPGPNYGYTFGSGTRLTVV.

The chain has TRBV6-1 and TRBJ1-1; D is undetermined. Per the germline V gene, CDR1 is MNHNS and CDR2 is SASEGT. V was cut by 9 bases and J by 10 bases, with 18 bases left in between. There are 12 residues in the CDR3. CDR3 sequence (DNA): TGTGCCAGTGAATTGTATACGCGGGCAGCTTTCTTT. Its translation is CASELYTRAAFF.

This clonotype was seen many times. The chain uses TRBV7-2 and TRBJ1-4; no reliable D call. The V end was cut by 3 bases, the J end by 6 bases, with 5 bases between. The CDR3 loop spans 12 amino acids. Germline V gene lookup returns CDR1 SGHTA and CDR2 FQGNSA. CDR3 DNA sequence: TGTGCCAGCAGCTTTTCCGATGAAAAACTGTTTTTT. Translating gives CASSFSDEKLFF.

This clonotype occurred a few times. V is TRBV6-1 and J is TRBJ2-7; unclear D gene. V lost 6 bases and J 5 bases, leaving 17 bases between the germline ends. CDR1 is MNHNS and CDR2 is SASEGT in the germline V gene. This CDR3 comprises 14 residues. The CDR3 DNA reads as TGTGCCAGCAGACCTGGACGAGATACCGACGAGCAGTACTTC. Its protein is CASRPGRDTDEQYF.

The gene calls are TRBV4-1 and TRBJ1-2; unclear D gene. Trimming took off 2 bases at V and 0 bases at J, with 16 bases between the two ends. The CDR3 extends over 17 amino acids. The germline gives CDR1 MGHRA, CDR2 YSYEKL. CDR3 region: CASSQTPRWEANYGYTF. The CDR3 coding sequence is TGCGCCAGCAGCCAAACGCCGAGGTGGGAGGCTAACTATGGCTACACCTTC.

This clonotype came up many times. DNA of the CDR3: TGTGCCAGCAAATTACAGGGTAGAGGCACTGAAGCTTTCTTT. Translated: CASKLQGRGTEAFF. The rearrangement links TRBV12-3 or TRBV12-4 to TRBJ1-1; a possible D gene is TRBD1 (6 bases). The CDR3 has 14 residues. Trimming left V 7 bases short and J 4 bases short, with 16 bases between.

The chain carries TRBV29-1 and TRBJ2-2; D is possibly TRBD1 (5 bases). With 5 bases removed from V and 0 bases from J, the gap between germline ends came to 10 bases. Germline values: CDR1 SQVTM, CDR2 ANQGSEA. This CDR3 is 14 amino acids long. CDR3 loop: CSVRQIPNTGELFF. For the CDR3, the DNA is TGCAGCGTTAGACAGATTCCGAACACCGGGGAGCTGTTTTTT.

The chain combines TRBV5-1 with TRBJ2-7; the D gene is possibly TRBD1 (5 bases). This CDR3 is built from 14 residues. Trimming stripped 0 bases from V and 6 bases from J, with 13 bases between. Germline V gives CDR1 SGHRS, CDR2 YFSETQ. CDR3 DNA sequence: TGCGCCAGCAGCTTGGTAGGGGAAGCACGCGAGCAGTACTTC. It is translated as CASSLVGEAREQYF.

This clonotype was observed at least ten times. The chain links TRBV6-1 to TRBJ1-2; D call uncertain. CDR3 length: 15 residues. Germline V gene data show CDR1 as MNHNS and CDR2 as SASEGT. Trimming stripped 3 bases from V and 4 bases from J, with 15 bases between. CDR3 region: CASSEGDSFRYGYTF. In nucleotides, the CDR3 is TGTGCCAGCAGTGAGGGTGACTCTTTTCGCTATGGCTACACCTTC.

The table lists this clonotype with many counts. The J gene is TRBJ1-2, the V gene TRBV2; 8 nucleotides align to TRBD1. The CDR3 is made up of 15 amino acids. CDR1 and CDR2 (germline): SNHLY, FYNNEI. V was pared by 5 bases and J by 0 bases, with 5 bases of the junction left unmatched. CDR3 DNA sequence: TGTGCCAGCAGTTCACCGGGACAGGCTAACTATGGCTACACCTTC. This encodes CASSSPGQANYGYTF.

The chain recombines TRBV9 with TRBJ2-6; no reliable D call. The CDR3 has 15 residues. The V gene's germline CDR1 is SGDLS and CDR2 YYNGEE. The ends were cut back, 3 bases at V and 1 base at J, with 8 bases in the middle. CDR3 loop: CASSGMGSGANVLTF. The CDR3 coding sequence is TGTGCCAGCAGCGGAATGGGGTCTGGGGCCAACGTCCTGACTTTC. Looking up the rest from reference TRBV9 and TRBJ2-6 gives the full variable domain: DSGVTQTPKHLITATGQRVTLRCSPRSGDLSVYWYQQSLDQGLQFLIQYYNGEERAKGNILERFSAQQFPDLHSELNLSSLELGDSALYFCASSGMGSGANVLTFGAGSRLTVL.

This chain joins TRBV19 and TRBJ2-1, with 9 bases identical to TRBD2. The length of the CDR3 is 14 residues. V dropped 5 bases and J dropped 10; count of bases not matched to a gene: 9. Germline assignment: CDR1 LNHDA and CDR2 SQIVND (reference sequence). In DNA form, the CDR3 reads TGTGCCAGTAGTTGGGGCGGGAGGGTCGAGGAGCAGTTCTTC. Translation: CASSWGGRVEEQFF.

This clonotype was recorded many times. The V and J genes are TRBV28 and TRBJ1-2, with 10 positions matching TRBD1. CDR1 and CDR2 (germline): MDHEN, SYDVKM. V shed 6 bases, J shed 0 bases, and the junction held 10 bases outside the gene matches. The CDR3 is made up of 17 amino acids. The CDR3 spells CASSLRDRGLTNYGYTF. In DNA form, the CDR3 reads TGTGCCAGCAGCCTCCGGGACAGGGGCCTCACTAACTATGGCTACACCTTC.

This clonotype has more than one count but fewer than ten. The chain is built from TRBV6-1 and TRBJ2-5, with TRBD1 matching over 8 bases. J lost 3 bases, V lost 7 bases, and 7 bases had no gene match. The CDR3 runs to 14 residues. Germline lookup yields CDR1 MNHNS and CDR2 SASEGT. The CDR3, as DNA: TGTGCCAGCACTCCCGGGACAGGAGAAGAGACCCAGTACTTC. Translated, it gives CASTPGTGEETQYF.